This T cell receptor (beta chain) came from a study of blood T cell repertoires in COVID-19. Overall study context: PBMCs, B-cell-depleted T cells, or T cells provided the cDNA or gDNA that made up the material.

The length of the CDR3 is 17 residues. V lost 2 bases and J lost 0; bases outside the gene matches: 2. Per the germline V gene, CDR1 is MNHEY and CDR2 is SVGEGT. Here immunoSEQ multiplex PCR was the method, and the copy in TCRdb shows in-frame clones only, minus some. The sample includes 200,000 to 250,000 clones, about 91% seen only once; the top ten take roughly 6.3%. Source material: peripheral blood. The chain combines TRBV6-2 or TRBV6-3 with TRBJ2-7; TRBD2 aligns across 15 bases. This clonotype originated in a woman in her 30s with COVID-19, enrolled during active disease. The CDR3 reads CASSYGTSGRHSYEQYV. DNA for the CDR3: TGTGCCAGCAGTTACGGGACTAGCGGGAGGCACTCCTACGAGCAGTACGTC.